This T cell receptor (beta chain) derives from a study of graft-versus-host responses after intestinal transplantation. Looking at the study overall: Recipients underwent multivisceral, liver-intestinal, or isolated intestinal transplants. Every one of the recipients received anti-thymocyte globulin induction and afterwards took tacrolimus and steroids for 3 to 4 years.

TCRdb's copy holds only in-frame clones and misses some; the assay was immunoSEQ multiplex PCR. The table has under 140,000 clones, 93% seen once. This clone showed up just a few times. The antigen is undetermined. Study findings and constraints: Declining HvG levels early post-transplant were linked to peak circulating GvH clone levels.

Germline-derived CDR1 and CDR2 are SEHNR and FQNEAQ (reference sequence). This CDR3 is built from 15 residues. Trimming took 0 bases from V and 5 from J; bases not matched to a gene: 7. This sample comprised unstimulated CD8+ T cells sorted from spleen or lymph node cells, obtained before intestinal transplant. This chain joins TRBV7-9 and TRBJ2-7; TRBD2 agrees at 7 bases. The sequence was obtained from a human donor who received an intestinal transplant. The CDR3 coding sequence is TGTGCCAGCAGCTTAGCGGCGGGAGAAGAAGACGAGCAGTACTTC. Its translation is CASSLAAGEEDEQYF. Supplemented by reference TRBV7-9 and TRBJ2-7, the full variable domain reads DTGVSQNPRHKITKRGQNVTFRCDPISEHNRLYWYRQTLGQGPEFLTYFQNEAQLEKSRLLSDRFSAERPKGSFSTLEIQRTEQGDSAMYLCASSLAAGEEDEQYFGPGTRLTVT.